One sample yielded the 7 T cell receptor beta chains listed below, sequenced in a study of blood T cell repertoires in COVID-19. The repertoire was sequenced with immunoSEQ multiplex PCR; TCRdb's copy has only in-frame clones and lacks some. This table holds some 100,000 clones, about 89% found once. The sequencing sample was made of peripheral blood. All receptors derive from a woman younger than 45 with acute or convalescent COVID-19.

The rearrangement joins TRBV4-1 to TRBJ1-5; D gene uncertain. This CDR3 is built from 13 residues. The V gene's germline CDR1 is MGHRA and CDR2 YSYEKL. Trimming pared 5 bases from V and 3 bases from J, leaving 8 bases between. The CDR3 region is CASSLQINQPQHF. Here the CDR3 DNA reads TGCGCCAGCAGCTTACAGATCAATCAGCCCCAGCATTTT.

The chain joins TRBV13 to TRBJ2-2; 9 bases are a match to TRBD1. CDR1 PRHDT and CDR2 FYEKMQ come from the germline V gene (reference sequence). This CDR3 spans 16 amino acids. The ends lost 5 bases at V and 5 bases at J; junction bases unmatched: 9. The DNA for the CDR3 is TGTGCCAGCAGCCCCTCCGGGACAGGGTCGACCGGGGAGCTGTTTTTT. It translates to CASSPSGTGSTGELFF.

This clone appeared a single time. This chain links TRBV10-3 with TRBJ2-3, with unresolved D. Germline V CDR1 and CDR2: ENHRY, SYGVKD. The CDR3 is 15 residues long. The germline V and J ends were trimmed by 6 bases and 4 bases, with 17 bases remaining between them. This CDR3 reads CAISLQCFNADTQYF. CDR3 sequence (DNA): TGTGCCATCAGCTTACAGTGTTTTAATGCAGATACGCAGTATTTT.

The rearrangement joins TRBV28 to TRBJ1-3, with 7 positions matching TRBD1. The CDR3 runs to 15 residues. After removal of 2 bases from V and 1 base from J, the junction contained 2 bases not matched to a gene. CDR1 MDHEN and CDR2 SYDVKM come from the germline V gene. In DNA form, the CDR3 reads TGTGCCAGCAGTTTAAACAGGGGATCTGGAAACACCATATATTTT. This gives the protein CASSLNRGSGNTIYF.

The chain has TRBV27 and TRBJ2-7, with 7 bases lining up with TRBD2. CDR1 MNHEY and CDR2 SMNVEV come from the germline V gene (reference sequence). This CDR3 comprises 14 residues. V lost 4 bases, J lost 2 bases, and 5 bases stayed unmatched. The CDR3 DNA follows: TGTGCCAGCAGTTGGAGGGAGGGAGCCTACGAGCAGTACTTC. Translation gives CASSWREGAYEQYF.

This clone was recorded only once. CDR3 residues: CASSVRTGPYEQYF. DNA for the CDR3: TGTGCCAGTAGTGTGAGGACAGGGCCCTACGAGCAGTACTTC. The chain employs TRBV19 and TRBJ2-7, with TRBD1 matching over 8 bases. Germline CDR1 is LNHDA and CDR2 is SQIVND (reference sequence). The CDR3 totals 14 residues. After removal of 5 bases from V and 2 bases from J, the junction contained 5 bases not matched to a gene.

The count of this clone is one. CDR3 nucleotide sequence: TGTGCCAGCAGTGACAGGAGTAACTATGGCTACACCTTC. Protein product: CASSDRSNYGYTF. The chain links TRBV4-2 to TRBJ1-2, with D perhaps matching TRBD1 (6 bases). The CDR3 covers 13 residues. V gave up 6 bases and J gave up 1 base, with 9 bases separating them. In germline, CDR1 is LGHNA, CDR2 YNFKEQ.